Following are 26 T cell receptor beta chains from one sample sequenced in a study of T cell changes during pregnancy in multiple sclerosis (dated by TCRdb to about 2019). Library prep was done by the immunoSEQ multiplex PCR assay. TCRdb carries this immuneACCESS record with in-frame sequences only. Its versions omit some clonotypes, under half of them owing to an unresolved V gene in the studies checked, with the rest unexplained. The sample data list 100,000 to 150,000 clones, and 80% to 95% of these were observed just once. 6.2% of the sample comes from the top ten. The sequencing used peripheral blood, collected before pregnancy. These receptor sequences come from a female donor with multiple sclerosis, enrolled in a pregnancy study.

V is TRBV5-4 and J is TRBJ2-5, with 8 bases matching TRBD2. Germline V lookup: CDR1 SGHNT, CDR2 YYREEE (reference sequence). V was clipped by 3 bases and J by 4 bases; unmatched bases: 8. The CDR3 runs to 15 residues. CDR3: CASSSGTSLIETQYF. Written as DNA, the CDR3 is TGTGCCAGCAGCTCCGGGACTAGTTTGATAGAGACCCAGTACTTC.

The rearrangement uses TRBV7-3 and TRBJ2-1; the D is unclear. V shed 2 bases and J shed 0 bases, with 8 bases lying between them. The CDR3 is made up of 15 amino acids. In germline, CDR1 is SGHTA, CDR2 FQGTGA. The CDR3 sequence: CASSLEAISYNEQFF. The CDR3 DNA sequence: TGTGCCAGCAGCTTAGAGGCCATCTCCTACAATGAGCAGTTCTTC.

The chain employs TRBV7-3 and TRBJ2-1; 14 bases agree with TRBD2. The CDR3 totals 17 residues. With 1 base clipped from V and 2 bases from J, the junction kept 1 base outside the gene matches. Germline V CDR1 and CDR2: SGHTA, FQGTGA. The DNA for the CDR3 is TGTGCCAGCAGCTTAAGGGGACTAGCGGGAGCCTACAATGAGCAGTTCTTC. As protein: CASSLRGLAGAYNEQFF.

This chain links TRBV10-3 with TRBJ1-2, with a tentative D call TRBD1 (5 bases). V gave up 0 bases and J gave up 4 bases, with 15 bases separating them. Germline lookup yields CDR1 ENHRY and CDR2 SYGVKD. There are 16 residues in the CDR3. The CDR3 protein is CAISESFQGSGYGYTF. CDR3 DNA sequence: TGTGCCATCAGTGAGTCGTTCCAGGGCTCCGGCTATGGCTACACCTTC.

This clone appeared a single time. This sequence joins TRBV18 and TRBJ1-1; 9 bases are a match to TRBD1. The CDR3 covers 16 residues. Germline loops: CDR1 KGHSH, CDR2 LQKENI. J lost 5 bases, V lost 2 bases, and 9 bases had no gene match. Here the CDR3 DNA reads TGTGCCAGCTCACCATCACAGGGGGCAAGTGGGACTGAAGCTTTCTTT. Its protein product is CASSPSQGASGTEAFF.

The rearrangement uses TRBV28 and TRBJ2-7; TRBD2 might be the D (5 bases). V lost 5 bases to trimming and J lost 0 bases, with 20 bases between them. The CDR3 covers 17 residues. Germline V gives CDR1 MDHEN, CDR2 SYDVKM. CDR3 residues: CASSLWATGESSYEQYF. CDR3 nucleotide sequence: TGTGCCAGCAGTCTGTGGGCGACCGGGGAAAGCTCCTACGAGCAGTACTTC.

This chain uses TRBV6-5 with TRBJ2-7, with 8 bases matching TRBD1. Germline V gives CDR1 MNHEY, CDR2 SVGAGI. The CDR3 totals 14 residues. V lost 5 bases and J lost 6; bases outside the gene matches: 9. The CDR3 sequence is CASSNGQGWSEQYF. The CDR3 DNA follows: TGTGCCAGCAGTAACGGACAGGGTTGGAGCGAGCAGTACTTC.

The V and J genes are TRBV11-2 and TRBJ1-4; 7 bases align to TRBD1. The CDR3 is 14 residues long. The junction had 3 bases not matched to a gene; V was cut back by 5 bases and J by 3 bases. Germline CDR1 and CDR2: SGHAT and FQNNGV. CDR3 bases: TGTGCCAGCAGCCTGACAGGGCCTAATGAAAAACTGTTTTTT. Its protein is CASSLTGPNEKLFF. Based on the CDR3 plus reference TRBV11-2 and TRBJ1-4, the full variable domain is EAGVAQSPRYKIIEKRQSVAFWCNPISGHATLYWYQQILGQGPKLLIQFQNNGVVDDSQLPKDRFSAERLKGVDSTLKIQPAKLEDSAVYLCASSLTGPNEKLFFGSGTQLSVL.

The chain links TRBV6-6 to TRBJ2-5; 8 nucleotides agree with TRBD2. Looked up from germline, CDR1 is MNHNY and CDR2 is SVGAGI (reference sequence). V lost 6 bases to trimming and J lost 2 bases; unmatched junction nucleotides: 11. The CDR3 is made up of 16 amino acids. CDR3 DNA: TGTGCCAGCAGAGTCGGACGAGGCGGGGGGCAAGAGACCCAGTACTTC. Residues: CASRVGRGGGQETQYF.

Here the CDR3 reads CASRPDRAPNEKLFF. Written as DNA, the CDR3 is TGTGCCAGCAGGCCCGACAGGGCTCCTAATGAAAAACTGTTTTTT. The chain carries TRBV6-1 and TRBJ1-4; 7 nucleotides agree with TRBD1. The V gene's germline CDR1 is MNHNS and CDR2 SASEGT. The CDR3 runs to 15 residues. The ends lost 6 bases at V and 3 bases at J; junction bases unmatched: 7.

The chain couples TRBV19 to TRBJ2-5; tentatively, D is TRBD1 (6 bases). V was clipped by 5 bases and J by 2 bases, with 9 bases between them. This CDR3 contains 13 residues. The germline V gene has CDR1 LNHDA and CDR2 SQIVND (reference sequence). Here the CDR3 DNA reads TGTGCCAGTAGTTTCGGGACACAAGAGACCCAGTACTTC. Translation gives CASSFGTQETQYF.

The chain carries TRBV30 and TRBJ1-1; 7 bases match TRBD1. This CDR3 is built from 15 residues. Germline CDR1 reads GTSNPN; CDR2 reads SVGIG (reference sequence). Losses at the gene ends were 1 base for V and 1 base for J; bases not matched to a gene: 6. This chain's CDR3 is CAWSEDSGGNTEAFF. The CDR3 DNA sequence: TGTGCCTGGAGTGAAGATTCAGGGGGGAACACTGAAGCTTTCTTT.

CDR3 sequence (DNA): TGCGCCAGCAGTTCCGGGACAGGGGTCGGCTCCGTAGCCAACACTGAAGCTTTCTTT. This translates into CASSSGTGVGSVANTEAFF. The chain links TRBV5-1 to TRBJ1-1; 10 positions agree with TRBD1. The ends lost 5 bases at V and 2 bases at J; junction bases unmatched: 18. Germline assignment: CDR1 SGHRS and CDR2 YFSETQ. There are 19 residues in the CDR3.

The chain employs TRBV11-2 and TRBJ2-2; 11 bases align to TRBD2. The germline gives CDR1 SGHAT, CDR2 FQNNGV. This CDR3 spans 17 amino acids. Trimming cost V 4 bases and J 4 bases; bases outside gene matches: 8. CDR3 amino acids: CASSSSFTSGSTGELFF. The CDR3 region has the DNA TGTGCCAGCAGCTCCTCCTTTACTAGCGGGAGCACCGGGGAGCTGTTTTTT.

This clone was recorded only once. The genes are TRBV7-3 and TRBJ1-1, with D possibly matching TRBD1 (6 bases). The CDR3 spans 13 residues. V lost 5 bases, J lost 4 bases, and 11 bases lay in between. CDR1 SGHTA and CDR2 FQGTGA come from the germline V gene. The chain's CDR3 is CASSPRTVTEAFF. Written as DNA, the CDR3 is TGTGCCAGCAGCCCGCGGACAGTCACTGAAGCTTTCTTT.

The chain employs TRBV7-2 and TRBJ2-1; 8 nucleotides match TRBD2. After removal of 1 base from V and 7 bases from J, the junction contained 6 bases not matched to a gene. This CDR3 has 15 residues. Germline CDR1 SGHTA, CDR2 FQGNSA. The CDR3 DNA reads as TGTGCCAGCAGCTTAGGAGCGGGAGAGGCAAATGAGCAGTTCTTC. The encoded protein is CASSLGAGEANEQFF.

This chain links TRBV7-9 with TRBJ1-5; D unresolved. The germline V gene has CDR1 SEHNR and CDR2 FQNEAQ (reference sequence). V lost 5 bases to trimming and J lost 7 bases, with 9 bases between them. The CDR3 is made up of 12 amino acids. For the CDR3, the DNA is TGTGCCAGCAGCCGTCCGGGACAGCCCCAGCATTTT. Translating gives CASSRPGQPQHF.

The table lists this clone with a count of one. DNA for the CDR3: TGTGCCAGCAGTTTCTCGCCTCAGGGCGAGCCCCAGCATTTT. It specifies CASSFSPQGEPQHF. The J gene is TRBJ1-5, the V gene TRBV27; a weak D match, TRBD1 (5 bases). Trimming removed 3 bases at V and 8 bases at J, with 14 bases between. The germline V gene encodes CDR1 MNHEY and CDR2 SMNVEV (reference sequence). This CDR3 contains 14 residues.

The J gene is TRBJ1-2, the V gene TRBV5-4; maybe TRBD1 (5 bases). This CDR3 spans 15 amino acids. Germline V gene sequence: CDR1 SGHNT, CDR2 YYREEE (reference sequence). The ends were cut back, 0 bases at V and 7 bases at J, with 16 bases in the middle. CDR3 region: CASSLGGEQGGGYTF. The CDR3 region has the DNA TGTGCCAGCAGCTTGGGCGGAGAGCAGGGAGGTGGCTACACCTTC.

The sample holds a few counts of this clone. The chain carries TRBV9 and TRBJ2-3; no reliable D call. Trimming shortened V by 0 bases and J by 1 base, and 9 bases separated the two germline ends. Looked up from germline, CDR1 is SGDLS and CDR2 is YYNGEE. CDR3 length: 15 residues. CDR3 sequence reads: CASSVGELGTDTQYF. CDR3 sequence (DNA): TGTGCCAGCAGCGTAGGAGAGCTTGGCACAGATACGCAGTATTTT.

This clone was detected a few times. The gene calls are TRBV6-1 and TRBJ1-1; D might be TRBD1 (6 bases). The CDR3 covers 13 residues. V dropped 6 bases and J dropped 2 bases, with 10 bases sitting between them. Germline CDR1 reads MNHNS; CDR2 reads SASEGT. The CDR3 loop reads CASRRDTNTEAFF. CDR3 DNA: TGTGCCAGCAGAAGGGACACAAACACTGAAGCTTTCTTT.

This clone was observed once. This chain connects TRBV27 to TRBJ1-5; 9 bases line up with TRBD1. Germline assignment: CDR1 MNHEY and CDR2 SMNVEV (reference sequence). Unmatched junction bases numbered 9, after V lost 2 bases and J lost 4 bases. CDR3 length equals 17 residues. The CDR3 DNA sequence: TGTGCCAGCAGTTTAGGGGGACAGGGAGTTAAGAATCAGCCCCAGCATTTT. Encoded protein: CASSLGGQGVKNQPQHF.

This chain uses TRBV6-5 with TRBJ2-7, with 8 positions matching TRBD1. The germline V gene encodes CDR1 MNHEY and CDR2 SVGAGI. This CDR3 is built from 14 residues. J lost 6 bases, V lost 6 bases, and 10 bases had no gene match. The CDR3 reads CASRRPTGDGEQYF. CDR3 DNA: TGTGCCAGCAGGAGACCGACAGGGGACGGCGAGCAGTACTTC.

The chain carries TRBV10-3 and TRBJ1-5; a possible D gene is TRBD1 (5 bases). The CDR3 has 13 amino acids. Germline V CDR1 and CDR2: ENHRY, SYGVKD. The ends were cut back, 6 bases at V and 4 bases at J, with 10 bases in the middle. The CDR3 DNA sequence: TGTGCCATCAGGGACATAGGGAATCAGCCCCAGCATTTT. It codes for CAIRDIGNQPQHF.

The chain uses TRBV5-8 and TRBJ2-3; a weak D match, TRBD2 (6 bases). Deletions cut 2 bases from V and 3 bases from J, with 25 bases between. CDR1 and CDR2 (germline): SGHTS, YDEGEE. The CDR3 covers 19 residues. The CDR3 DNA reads TGTGCCAGCAGCTTATCTATTACAGACACCCGGAGGGGAACAGATACGCAGTATTTT. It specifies CASSLSITDTRRGTDTQYF.

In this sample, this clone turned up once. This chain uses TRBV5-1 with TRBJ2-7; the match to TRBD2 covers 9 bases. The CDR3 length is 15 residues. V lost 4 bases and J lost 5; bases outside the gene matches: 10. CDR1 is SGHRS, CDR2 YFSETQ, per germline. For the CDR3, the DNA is TGCGCCAGCAGCCCCAGAGCGGGAGGATACAACGAGCAGTACTTC. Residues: CASSPRAGGYNEQYF. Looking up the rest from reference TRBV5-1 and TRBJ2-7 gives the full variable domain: KAGVTQTPRYLIKTRGQQVTLSCSPISGHRSVSWYQQTPGQGLQFLFEYFSETQRNKGNFPGRFSGRQFSNSRSEMNVSTLELGDSALYLCASSPRAGGYNEQYFGPGTRLTVT.